This T cell receptor beta chain appears in the sequencing data of a study of CD8 T cells in ankylosing spondylitis. Note on this clonotype: Its antigen remains unidentified.

Study-wide results and limits: Within matched ankylosing spondylitis synovial fluid, disease-linked clones were reportedly significantly enriched. Within peripheral blood, clones linked to disease were CD8+ and relatively rare. Blood of patients with ankylosing spondylitis appeared to be characterized by a TCR beta motif of 8 or 9 highly homologous variants.

J lost 2 bases, V lost 4 bases, and 7 bases had no gene match. Germline loops: CDR1 SGDLS, CDR2 YYNGEE. This CDR3 spans 15 amino acids. By quantitative 5'-RACE with molecular barcodes, the TCR beta libraries were made. TCRdb analysed the 5' RACE reads with MiXCR anew, one entry per CDR3 protein. The sample holds about 360,000 distinct CDR3 sequences, 20% to 25% seen once. The genes are TRBV9 and TRBJ2-3, with 7 positions matching TRBD1. The sequenced sample consisted of blood, either unsorted or a sorted T cell fraction (not recorded which). This receptor was obtained from a male donor with ankylosing spondylitis or in good health (not recorded which). The CDR3 here is CASSLLDRHTDTQYF. DNA of the CDR3: TGTGCCAGCAGCCTACTGGACAGGCACACAGATACGCAGTATTTT.